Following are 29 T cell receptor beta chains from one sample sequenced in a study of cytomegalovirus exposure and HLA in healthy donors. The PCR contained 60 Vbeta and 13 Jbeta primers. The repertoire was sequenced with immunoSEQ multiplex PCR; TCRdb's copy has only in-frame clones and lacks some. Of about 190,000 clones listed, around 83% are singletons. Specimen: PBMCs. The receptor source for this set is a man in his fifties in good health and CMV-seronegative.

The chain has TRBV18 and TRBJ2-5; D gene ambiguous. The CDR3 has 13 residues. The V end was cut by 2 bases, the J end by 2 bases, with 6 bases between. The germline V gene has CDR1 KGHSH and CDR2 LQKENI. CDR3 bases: TGTGCCAGCTCACCATTGCTACAAGAGACCCAGTACTTC. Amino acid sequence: CASSPLLQETQYF.

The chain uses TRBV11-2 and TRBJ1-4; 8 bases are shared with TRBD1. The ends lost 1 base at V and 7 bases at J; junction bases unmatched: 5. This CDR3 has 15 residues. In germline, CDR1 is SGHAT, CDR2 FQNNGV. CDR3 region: CASSLAQGAGEKLFF. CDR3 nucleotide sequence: TGTGCCAGCAGCTTAGCGCAGGGGGCGGGTGAAAAACTGTTTTTT. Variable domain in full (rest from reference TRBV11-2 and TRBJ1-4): EAGVAQSPRYKIIEKRQSVAFWCNPISGHATLYWYQQILGQGPKLLIQFQNNGVVDDSQLPKDRFSAERLKGVDSTLKIQPAKLEDSAVYLCASSLAQGAGEKLFFGSGTQLSVL.

CDR3 nucleotides: TGTGCCAGCTCACCAGGTTGGGACAGCCTGAACTATGGCTACACCTTC. Its translation: CASSPGWDSLNYGYTF. This chain links TRBV18 with TRBJ1-2, with 7 nucleotides matching TRBD1. The length of the CDR3 is 16 residues. After removal of 2 bases from V and 2 bases from J, the junction contained 8 bases not matched to a gene. Per germline, CDR1 KGHSH and CDR2 LQKENI.

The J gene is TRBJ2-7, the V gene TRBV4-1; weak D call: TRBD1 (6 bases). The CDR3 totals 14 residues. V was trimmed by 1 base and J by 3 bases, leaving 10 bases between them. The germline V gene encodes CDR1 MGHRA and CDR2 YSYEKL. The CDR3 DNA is TGCGCCAGCAGCCAAGTGCTACAGGGCTACGAGCAGTACTTC. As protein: CASSQVLQGYEQYF.

CDR3 in DNA: TGTGCCAGCAGCTTTTCAGCGGGAGGGGAGACCCAGTACTTC. It encodes CASSFSAGGETQYF. The V call is TRBV7-9, the J call TRBJ2-5; 10 bases are shared with TRBD2. There are 14 residues in the CDR3. Trimming at V came to 3 bases and at J to 5 bases, leaving 3 bases not matched to a gene. Germline assignment: CDR1 SEHNR and CDR2 FQNEAQ (reference sequence). The full variable domain, with the rest looked up from reference TRBV7-9 and TRBJ2-5, is DTGVSQNPRHKITKRGQNVTFRCDPISEHNRLYWYRQTLGQGPEFLTYFQNEAQLEKSRLLSDRFSAERPKGSFSTLEIQRTEQGDSAMYLCASSFSAGGETQYFGPGTRLLVL.

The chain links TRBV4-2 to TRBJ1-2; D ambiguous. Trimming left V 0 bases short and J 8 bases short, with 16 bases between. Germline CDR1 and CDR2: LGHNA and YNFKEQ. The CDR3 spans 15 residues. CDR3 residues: CASSQDSRPIEGYTF. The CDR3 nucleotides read TGTGCCAGCAGCCAAGATAGCCGCCCCATCGAGGGCTACACCTTC.

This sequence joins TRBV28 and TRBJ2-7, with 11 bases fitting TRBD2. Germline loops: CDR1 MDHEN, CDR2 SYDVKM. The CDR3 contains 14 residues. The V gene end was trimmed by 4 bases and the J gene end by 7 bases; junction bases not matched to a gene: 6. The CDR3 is CASSSSSGRFEQYF. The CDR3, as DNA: TGTGCCAGCAGTTCATCTAGCGGGAGGTTTGAGCAGTACTTC.

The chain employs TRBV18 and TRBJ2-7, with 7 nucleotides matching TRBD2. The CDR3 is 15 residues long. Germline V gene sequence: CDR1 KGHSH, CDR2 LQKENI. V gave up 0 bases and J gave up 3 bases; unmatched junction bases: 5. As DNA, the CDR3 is TGTGCCAGCTCACCACCGGGGACTACTCTCTACGAGCAGTACTTC. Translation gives CASSPPGTTLYEQYF.

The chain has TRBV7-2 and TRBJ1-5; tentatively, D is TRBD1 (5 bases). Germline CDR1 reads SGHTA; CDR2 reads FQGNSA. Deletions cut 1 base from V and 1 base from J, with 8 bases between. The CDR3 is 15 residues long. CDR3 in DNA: TGTGCCAGCAGCTTAGAGGCAGGGAGCAATCAGCCCCAGCATTTT. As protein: CASSLEAGSNQPQHF.

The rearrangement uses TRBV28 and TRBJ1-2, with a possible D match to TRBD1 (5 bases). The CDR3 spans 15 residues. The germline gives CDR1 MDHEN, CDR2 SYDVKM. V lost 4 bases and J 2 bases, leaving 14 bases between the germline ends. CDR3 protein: CASSYGARGNYGYTF. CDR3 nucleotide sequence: TGTGCCAGCAGTTATGGGGCCCGGGGGAACTATGGCTACACCTTC.

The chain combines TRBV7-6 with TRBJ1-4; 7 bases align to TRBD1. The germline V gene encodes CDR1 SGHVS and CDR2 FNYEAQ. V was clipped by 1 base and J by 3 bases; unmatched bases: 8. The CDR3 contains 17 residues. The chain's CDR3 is CASSLEYRGAANEKLFF. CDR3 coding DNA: TGTGCCAGCAGCTTAGAGTACAGGGGAGCTGCTAATGAAAAACTGTTTTTT.

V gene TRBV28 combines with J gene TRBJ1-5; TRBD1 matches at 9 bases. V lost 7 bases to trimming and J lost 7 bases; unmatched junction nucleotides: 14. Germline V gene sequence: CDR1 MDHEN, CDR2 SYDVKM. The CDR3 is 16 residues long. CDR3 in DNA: TGTGCCAGCAATTCAGGGACAGGGAGGTCGAACCAGCCCCAGCATTTT. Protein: CASNSGTGRSNQPQHF.

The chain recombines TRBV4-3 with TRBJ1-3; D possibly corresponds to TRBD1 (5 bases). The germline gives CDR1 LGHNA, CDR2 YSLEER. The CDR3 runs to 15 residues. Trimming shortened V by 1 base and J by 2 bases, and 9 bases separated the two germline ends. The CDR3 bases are TGCGCCAGCAGCCAAGGGGCAGGGCCTGGAAACACCATATATTTT. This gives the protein CASSQGAGPGNTIYF.

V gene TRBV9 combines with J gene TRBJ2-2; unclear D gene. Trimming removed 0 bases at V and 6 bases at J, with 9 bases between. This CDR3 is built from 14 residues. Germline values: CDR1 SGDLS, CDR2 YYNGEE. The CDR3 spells CASSVVPTAGELFF. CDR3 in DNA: TGTGCCAGCAGCGTAGTGCCTACGGCCGGGGAGCTGTTTTTT.

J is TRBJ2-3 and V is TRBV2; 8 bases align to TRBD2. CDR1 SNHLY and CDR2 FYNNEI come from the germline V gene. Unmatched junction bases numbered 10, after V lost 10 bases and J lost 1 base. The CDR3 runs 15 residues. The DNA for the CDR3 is TGTGCCACCCTCGGTGGGCGGGGGGGCACAGATACGCAGTATTTT. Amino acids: CATLGGRGGTDTQYF.

For the CDR3, the DNA is TGTGCCAGCAGCTCAAGTACAGGGGGGGCTGAAGCTTTCTTT. Protein sequence: CASSSSTGGAEAFF. The chain links TRBV7-8 to TRBJ1-1; TRBD1 agrees at 8 bases. V trimming: 4 bases; J trimming: 6 bases; junction bases outside the gene matches: 7. The length of the CDR3 is 14 residues. The V gene's germline CDR1 is SGHVS and CDR2 FQNEAQ.

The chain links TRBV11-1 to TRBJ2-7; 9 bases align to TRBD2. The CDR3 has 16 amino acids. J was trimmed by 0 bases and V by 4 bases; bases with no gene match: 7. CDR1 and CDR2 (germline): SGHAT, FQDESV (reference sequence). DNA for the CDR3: TGTGCCAGCAGCTACCAACTAGCGGGCGTCTCCTACGAGCAGTACTTC. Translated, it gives CASSYQLAGVSYEQYF.

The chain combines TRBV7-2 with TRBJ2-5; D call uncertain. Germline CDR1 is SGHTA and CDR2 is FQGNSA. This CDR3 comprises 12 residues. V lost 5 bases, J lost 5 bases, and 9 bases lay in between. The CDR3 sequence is CASSREVETQYF. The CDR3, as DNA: TGTGCCAGCAGCCGAGAGGTGGAGACCCAGTACTTC.

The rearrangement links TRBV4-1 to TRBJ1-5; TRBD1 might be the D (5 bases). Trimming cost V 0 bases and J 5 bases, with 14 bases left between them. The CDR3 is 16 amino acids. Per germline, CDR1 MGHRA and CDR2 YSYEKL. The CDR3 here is CASSQDGIRGHQPQHF. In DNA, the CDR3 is TGCGCCAGCAGCCAAGATGGTATTAGGGGCCATCAGCCCCAGCATTTT.

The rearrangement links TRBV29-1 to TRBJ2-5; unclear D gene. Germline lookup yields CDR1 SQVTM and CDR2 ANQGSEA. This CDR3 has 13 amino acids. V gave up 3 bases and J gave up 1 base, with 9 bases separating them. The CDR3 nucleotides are TGCAGCGTTGAGCTGCGCTCCCAAGAGACCCAGTACTTC. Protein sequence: CSVELRSQETQYF.

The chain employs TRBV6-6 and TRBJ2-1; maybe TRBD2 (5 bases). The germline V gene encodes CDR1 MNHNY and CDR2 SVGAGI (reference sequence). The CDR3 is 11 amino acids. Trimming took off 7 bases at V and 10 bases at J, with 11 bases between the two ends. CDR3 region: CASNLEREQFF. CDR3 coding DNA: TGTGCCAGCAACCTTGAGCGGGAGCAGTTCTTC.

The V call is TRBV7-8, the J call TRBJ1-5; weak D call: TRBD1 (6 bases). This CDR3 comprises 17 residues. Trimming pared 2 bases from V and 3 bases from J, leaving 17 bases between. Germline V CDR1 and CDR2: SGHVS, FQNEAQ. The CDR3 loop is CASSLKGGGNFNQPQHF. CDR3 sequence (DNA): TGTGCCAGCAGCTTAAAAGGGGGGGGAAATTTCAATCAGCCCCAGCATTTT.

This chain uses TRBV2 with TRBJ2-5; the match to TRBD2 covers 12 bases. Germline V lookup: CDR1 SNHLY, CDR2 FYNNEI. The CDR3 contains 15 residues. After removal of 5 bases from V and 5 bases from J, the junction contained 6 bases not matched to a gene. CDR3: CASSMTSGRRETQYF. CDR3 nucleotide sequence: TGTGCCAGCAGTATGACTAGCGGGAGACGGGAGACCCAGTACTTC.

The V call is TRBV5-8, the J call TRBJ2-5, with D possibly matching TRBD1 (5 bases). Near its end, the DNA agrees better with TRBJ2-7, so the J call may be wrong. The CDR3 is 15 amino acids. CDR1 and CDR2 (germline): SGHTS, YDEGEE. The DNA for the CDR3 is TGTGCCAGCAGCTTCAGGGCCAGGACCTCCTACGAGCAGTACTTC. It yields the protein CASSFRARTSYEQYF.

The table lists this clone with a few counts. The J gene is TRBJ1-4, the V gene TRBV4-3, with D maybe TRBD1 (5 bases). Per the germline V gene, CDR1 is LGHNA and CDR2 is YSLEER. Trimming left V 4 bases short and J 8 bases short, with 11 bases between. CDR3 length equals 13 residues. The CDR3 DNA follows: TGCGCCAGCAGCCGGCAGGGTGGGGAAAAACTGTTTTTT. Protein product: CASSRQGGEKLFF.

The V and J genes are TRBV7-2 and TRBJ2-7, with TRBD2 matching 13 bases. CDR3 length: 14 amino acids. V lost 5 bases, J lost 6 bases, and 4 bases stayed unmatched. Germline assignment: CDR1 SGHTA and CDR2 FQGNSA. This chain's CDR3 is CASSLGLAGVEQYF. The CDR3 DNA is TGTGCCAGCAGCCTCGGACTAGCGGGAGTCGAGCAGTACTTC.

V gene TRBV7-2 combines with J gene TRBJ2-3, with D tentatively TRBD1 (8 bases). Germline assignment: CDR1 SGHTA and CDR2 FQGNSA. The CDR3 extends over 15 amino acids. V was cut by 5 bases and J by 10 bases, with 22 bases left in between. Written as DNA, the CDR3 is TGTGCCAGCAGCCCGAACTCAGGGGGCCGGGGGGCGCAGTATTTT. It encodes CASSPNSGGRGAQYF.

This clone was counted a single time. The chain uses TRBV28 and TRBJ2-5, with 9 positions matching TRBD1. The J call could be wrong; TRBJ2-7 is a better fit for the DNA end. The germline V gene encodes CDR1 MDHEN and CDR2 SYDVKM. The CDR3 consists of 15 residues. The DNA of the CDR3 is TGTGCCAGCAGTTCCCCAGCCGGGACAGGGTACGAGCAGTACTTC. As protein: CASSSPAGTGYEQYF.

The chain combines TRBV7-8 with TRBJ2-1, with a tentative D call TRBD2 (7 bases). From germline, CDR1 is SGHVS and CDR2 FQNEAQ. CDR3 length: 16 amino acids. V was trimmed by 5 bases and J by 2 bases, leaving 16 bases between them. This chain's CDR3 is CASSQHRGAAYNEQFF. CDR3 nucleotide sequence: TGTGCCAGCAGCCAACATCGGGGGGCGGCCTACAATGAGCAGTTCTTC. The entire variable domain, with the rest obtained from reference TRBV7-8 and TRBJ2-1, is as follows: GAGVSQSPRYKVAKRGQDVALRCDPISGHVSLFWYQQALGQGPEFLTYFQNEAQLDKSGLPSDRFFAERPEGSVSTLKIQRTQQEDSAVYLCASSQHRGAAYNEQFFGPGTRLTVL.